The 18 T cell receptor beta chains reported below all come from one sample, sequenced in a study of graft-versus-host responses after intestinal transplantation. TCRdb keeps only in-frame clones here, not all; method: immunoSEQ multiplex PCR. The profile shows about 16,000 clones, 95% of them singletons. Sample: PBMCs, taken 23 days after intestinal transplant. These receptors came from a human patient who received an intestinal transplant, so some T cells may come from the graft donor.

This clone was counted a single time. This chain links TRBV6-9 with TRBJ1-1, with D perhaps TRBD1 (5 bases). This CDR3 has 14 amino acids. Germline CDR1 reads MNHGY; CDR2 reads SVAAGI. V was trimmed by 4 bases and J by 4 bases, leaving 13 bases between them. The chain's CDR3 is CASSSLAGGTEAFF. Written as DNA, the CDR3 is TGTGCCAGCAGTTCCTTGGCCGGGGGCACTGAAGCTTTCTTT.

The chain employs TRBV5-1 and TRBJ2-2; 7 nucleotides align to TRBD2. This CDR3 spans 17 amino acids. The trim removed 7 bases at V and 0 bases at J, leaving 12 bases unmatched. Germline V lookup: CDR1 SGHRS, CDR2 YFSETQ. The CDR3 bases are TGCGCCAGCCGACTAACTCCCGGGACTACGAACACCGGGGAGCTGTTTTTT. It yields the protein CASRLTPGTTNTGELFF.

The chain recombines TRBV6-5 with TRBJ2-1, with TRBD2 matching 10 bases. The CDR3 runs to 15 residues. With 4 bases clipped from V and 5 bases from J, the junction kept 5 bases outside the gene matches. CDR1 is MNHEY and CDR2 is SVGAGI in the germline V gene. The CDR3 is CASSWRLAGDNEQFF. In DNA, the CDR3 is TGTGCCAGCAGTTGGCGGCTAGCGGGAGACAATGAGCAGTTCTTC.

The gene calls are TRBV6-1 and TRBJ2-7, with 12 bases identical to TRBD2. The junction had 2 bases not matched to a gene; V was cut back by 6 bases and J by 2 bases. Germline assignment: CDR1 MNHNS and CDR2 SASEGT. The CDR3 totals 14 residues. DNA of the CDR3: TGTGCCAGCAGCACTAGCGGGGGGACCTACGAGCAGTACTTC. Protein sequence: CASSTSGGTYEQYF.

This chain connects TRBV14 to TRBJ1-1; 9 nucleotides align to TRBD1. V gave up 6 bases and J gave up 6 bases; unmatched junction bases: 11. This CDR3 is 15 amino acids long. The germline gives CDR1 SGHDN, CDR2 FVKESK. Here the CDR3 DNA reads TGTGCCAGCAGTCTTCTCGGACAGGGGCTATCTGAAGCTTTCTTT. Encoded protein: CASSLLGQGLSEAFF.

V gene TRBV28 combines with J gene TRBJ1-2; D might be TRBD1 (6 bases). Germline CDR1 reads MDHEN; CDR2 reads SYDVKM. V lost 5 bases and J lost 6, with 22 bases in between. The CDR3 extends over 16 amino acids. CDR3 in DNA: TGTGCCAGCAGTCCCTCTAACCTCGACAGGAGAGATGGCTACACCTTC. Amino acids: CASSPSNLDRRDGYTF.

The rearrangement joins TRBV6-6 to TRBJ2-2; 10 bases match TRBD2. Germline-derived CDR1 and CDR2 are MNHNY and SVGAGI (reference sequence). The CDR3 loop spans 16 amino acids. V shed 3 bases and J 5 bases; nucleotides not matched to a gene: 6. The CDR3 coding sequence is TGTGCCAGCAGTTATACAGCGGGAGGGCCTACCGGGGAGCTGTTTTTT. Translation: CASSYTAGGPTGELFF.

The genes are TRBV9 and TRBJ1-5; 7 bases line up with TRBD1. This CDR3 has 15 residues. Germline CDR1 SGDLS, CDR2 YYNGEE. J gave up 3 bases and V 4 bases, and 7 bases lay outside the gene matches. CDR3 sequence: CASSSQGQANQPQHF. The DNA for the CDR3 is TGTGCCAGCAGCTCCCAAGGACAGGCCAATCAGCCCCAGCATTTT. The full variable domain, its missing parts supplied by reference TRBV9 and TRBJ1-5, is DSGVTQTPKHLITATGQRVTLRCSPRSGDLSVYWYQQSLDQGLQFLIQYYNGEERAKGNILERFSAQQFPDLHSELNLSSLELGDSALYFCASSSQGQANQPQHFGDGTRLSIL.

This clone appeared once. The chain joins TRBV6-5 to TRBJ2-5; 8 bases agree with TRBD1. CDR3 size: 15 residues. V shed 6 bases and J 6 bases; nucleotides not matched to a gene: 12. CDR1 MNHEY and CDR2 SVGAGI come from the germline V gene. Written as DNA, the CDR3 is TGTGCCAGCAGCTCCCTAGGACAGGGATCGAAGACCCAGTACTTC. It is translated as CASSSLGQGSKTQYF.

This chain connects TRBV7-8 to TRBJ1-5; TRBD1 matches 9 bases. The germline V gene has CDR1 SGHVS and CDR2 FQNEAQ. Unmatched junction bases numbered 21, after V lost 3 bases and J lost 0 bases. This CDR3 contains 22 residues. In DNA form, the CDR3 reads TGTGCCAGCAGCTTGGGACAGGGTTATTATGTAGGCACCGAAAATAGCAATCAGCCCCAGCATTTT. This codes for CASSLGQGYYVGTENSNQPQHF.

This chain joins TRBV5-1 and TRBJ1-2; the D gene is possibly TRBD1 (5 bases). CDR1 is SGHRS, CDR2 YFSETQ, per germline. Trimming removed 4 bases from V and 6 bases from J, with 16 bases in between. The CDR3 loop spans 14 amino acids. CDR3 coding DNA: TGCGCCAGCAGCCCGTGGGACCTCCAAAATGGCTACACCTTC. Encoded protein: CASSPWDLQNGYTF. The full variable domain, with the rest looked up from reference TRBV5-1 and TRBJ1-2, is KAGVTQTPRYLIKTRGQQVTLSCSPISGHRSVSWYQQTPGQGLQFLFEYFSETQRNKGNFPGRFSGRQFSNSRSEMNVSTLELGDSALYLCASSPWDLQNGYTFGSGTRLTVV.

J is TRBJ2-2 and V is TRBV29-1, with 8 bases identical to TRBD2. The CDR3 runs to 16 residues. In germline, CDR1 is SQVTM, CDR2 ANQGSEA. J gave up 4 bases and V 3 bases, and 10 bases lay outside the gene matches. The CDR3 sequence: CSVEEGNSGTTGELFF. CDR3 DNA sequence: TGCAGCGTTGAGGAGGGGAATAGCGGGACCACCGGGGAGCTGTTTTTT.

The chain has TRBV6-1 and TRBJ2-3, with D perhaps TRBD2 (6 bases). Germline-derived CDR1 and CDR2 are MNHNS and SASEGT. The CDR3 loop spans 17 amino acids. Trimming shortened V by 4 bases and J by 3 bases, and 20 bases separated the two germline ends. The DNA for the CDR3 is TGTGCCAGCAGTGTGGGGACTTTAGTAGTTGGGACAGATACGCAGTATTTT. This sequence encodes CASSVGTLVVGTDTQYF.

V gene TRBV7-6 combines with J gene TRBJ2-3; a possible D gene is TRBD1 (5 bases). CDR1 SGHVS and CDR2 FNYEAQ come from the germline V gene. The CDR3 spans 15 residues. V gave up 2 bases and J gave up 2 bases, with 11 bases separating them. The CDR3 is CASSLSGQITDTQYF. The CDR3, as DNA: TGTGCCAGCAGCTTATCAGGACAAATCACAGATACGCAGTATTTT.

The chain is built from TRBV25-1 and TRBJ2-5; D remains ambiguous. This CDR3 comprises 13 residues. The V gene's germline CDR1 is MGHDK and CDR2 SYGVNS. V was cut by 7 bases and J by 3 bases, with 12 bases left in between. In DNA form, the CDR3 reads TGTGCCAGCAATCCCGGACGGAAAGAGACCCAGTACTTC. Encoded protein: CASNPGRKETQYF.

The CDR3: CASRLQGPNTEAFF. CDR3 nucleotide sequence: TGTGCCAGTAGGTTACAGGGACCCAACACTGAAGCTTTCTTT. The rearrangement links TRBV19 to TRBJ1-1; tentatively, D is TRBD1 (6 bases). Germline-derived CDR1 and CDR2 are LNHDA and SQIVND (reference sequence). This CDR3 has 14 amino acids. With 6 bases removed from V and 2 bases from J, the gap between germline ends came to 13 bases. Full variable domain (outside the CDR3, taken from reference TRBV19 and TRBJ1-1): DGGITQSPKYLFRKEGQNVTLSCEQNLNHDAMYWYRQDPGQGLRLIYYSQIVNDFQKGDIAEGYSVSREKKESFPLTVTSAQKNPTAFYLCASRLQGPNTEAFFGQGTRLTVV.

The chain is built from TRBV28 and TRBJ2-5, with TRBD1 matching 7 bases. V shed 4 bases and J 1 base; nucleotides not matched to a gene: 0. The CDR3 has 13 amino acids. The germline CDR1 and CDR2 sequences are MDHEN and SYDVKM. The CDR3 DNA reads TGTGCCAGCAGTTGGGACAGCCAAGAGACCCAGTACTTC. Its protein is CASSWDSQETQYF.

This chain joins TRBV27 and TRBJ2-5; D unresolved. V was shortened by 5 bases and J by 5 bases, with 9 bases between the two germline ends. Looked up from germline, CDR1 is MNHEY and CDR2 is SMNVEV (reference sequence). This CDR3 is 12 amino acids long. The CDR3 region is CASSPNTETQYF. CDR3 in DNA: TGTGCCAGCAGTCCAAATACGGAGACCCAGTACTTC.